The sample holds one count of the clone carrying this T cell receptor beta chain. These data are taken from a study of blood T cell repertoires in COVID-19. Study-wide context: Acute and convalescent COVID-19 specimens originated in the United States, Italy and Spain. T cells, B-cell-depleted T cells, or PBMCs supplied cDNA or gDNA.

In germline, CDR1 is LNHDA, CDR2 SQIVND (reference sequence). The V segment lost 2 bases and the J segment 5 bases; nucleotides outside the gene matches: 7. The CDR3 is made up of 16 amino acids. How the authors handled the data: Cell counts per sample came from amplifying reference gene primers. Profiled with immunoSEQ multiplex PCR; TCRdb holds only in-frame clones, not every one. V and J calls and clone size are given by that table; D and trimming were obtained from the DNA. The sample lists some 300,000 clones, 85% to 90% occurring once. V is TRBV19 and J is TRBJ2-2, with 8 bases identical to TRBD1. Sequencing was performed on peripheral blood. The receptor comes from a woman aged 40 to 49 with COVID-19, enrolled during active disease. CDR3 region: CASSINQGARTGELFF. The CDR3 coding sequence is TGTGCCAGTAGTATAAATCAGGGGGCGCGGACCGGGGAGCTGTTTTTT. Full variable domain (rest looked up from reference TRBV19 and TRBJ2-2): DGGITQSPKYLFRKEGQNVTLSCEQNLNHDAMYWYRQDPGQGLRLIYYSQIVNDFQKGDIAEGYSVSREKKESFPLTVTSAQKNPTAFYLCASSINQGARTGELFFGEGSRLTVL.